This T cell receptor beta chain was identified in a study of monozygotic twins with inflammatory bowel disease (dated by TCRdb to the late 2010s). Concerning the study at large: The full study comprised around 28 monozygotic twin pairs: nine German pairs (four IBD-concordant, five IBD-discordant) and 19 IBD-discordant Danish pairs. The search for disease-associated traits relied mainly on comparing, within discordant pairs, IBD patients with their genetically identical healthy co-twins. Each individual had, on average, about 151 000 unique TCRalpha sequences and 181 000 unique TCRbeta sequences available for analysis. What the authors observed across the whole study: No single strong signal or clonotype linked to IBD turned up in the results, so the idea that one exists was not supported. Concordant and discordant twins showed no difference in repertoire similarity, possibly because of limited statistical power. Measured by the inverse Simpson index, TCRbeta repertoire diversity was lower in IBD patients than in their healthy co-twins. Distinction between different T cell subtypes could not be achieved in the analysis. Background noise and inter-individual variability may have been introduced into the repertoires by the differing immunosuppressive treatments among patients. Fewer clonotypes were shared with other individuals by IBD patients than by healthy twins, most markedly in patients showing signs of disease activity.

From each donor, a roughly 2.7 ml peripheral blood sample was collected into PAXgene tubes and stored at -80 degrees C. Without any T cell sorting, total RNA was extracted from whole blood using the PAXgene blood miRNA kit on an automated QIAcube. Peripheral blood from monozygotic twin pairs who were concordant or discordant for inflammatory bowel disease underwent deep TCRalpha and TCRbeta repertoire profiling using unique molecular barcoding. For every twin pair, smoking habits were documented, and each individual was categorised as a current, former or never smoker. For this clonotype: There is no known antigen for this receptor.

The method behind the library was 5' RACE. For each TCR library, about 4,000 ng of total RNA was used. For each sample, cDNA synthesis with SMARTScribe reverse transcriptase was split into eight separate reactions. During cDNA synthesis, template switching was used to introduce unique molecular identifiers that contained a 6-nucleotide sample barcode. TCRalpha and TCRbeta cDNA was amplified by two nested PCRs of about 15 and 9 cycles, with bead purification after each PCR. Before amplification, the cDNA was treated with uracil DNA-glycosylase and purified using the QIAquick PCR purification kit. The second PCR added Illumina TruSeq-compatible adapters along with sample-specific barcodes. TapeStation and Qubit were used to check library quality and concentration, and 5 ng of each library went into the pool. Pooled libraries were sequenced on an Illumina HiSeq2500 single-index Rapid Run with 2 x 100 bp reads and custom sequencing primers. The source study handled its data this way. MiGEC version 1.2.6 was used for UMI-based consensus assembly to correct PCR and sequencing errors. MiXCR version 2.1.1 was used for V(D)J alignment, clonotype assembly and CDR3 extraction. To normalise gene usage, clonotype sharing and MAIT/NKT TCR abundance, the top 1000, 10 000 and 20 000 clonotypes in each sample were analysed. After downsampling to 27 000 UMIs, diversity was calculated as the inverse Simpson index using the vegan R package. Paired Mann-Whitney U tests were applied to discordant twin pairs, and Benjamini-Hochberg correction was used for multiple testing. TCRdb reprocessed the reads and lists each CDR3 protein sequence as a single entry, with no DNA. What appears here as the V and J calls and clone size reflects TCRdb's work, not the paper's. The sample's table covers about 300,000 distinct CDR3 sequences. Approximately 5.9% of the sample goes to the ten largest clones.

The germline V gene (reference sequence) yields MNHEY for CDR1 and SMNVEV for CDR2. The CDR3, from cysteine to phenylalanine, totals 15 residues. The protein alone is recorded here. This clonotype was sampled from a human donor with ulcerative colitis or Crohn's disease, or a healthy co-twin of an affected twin (not recorded which). Here the chain combines TRBV27 and TRBJ2-7; TCRdb proposes TRBD1, but this gene call is untestable without DNA. The material sequenced was blood. The CDR3 protein is CASSPDDRGIYEQYF.